One sample yielded the 28 T cell receptor beta chains listed below, sequenced in a study of regulatory T cells in long-lasting Graves disease. As to time point: newly diagnosed GD, antithyroid drugs for less than 3 months. PBMC RNA was the source of the TCR library. In building TCR beta libraries, iRepertoire HTBI primers were used together with Arm-PCR of CDR3 regions. Each CDR3 protein is one row after TCRdb ran MiXCR on the multiplex PCR reads. The sample carries about 220,000 distinct CDR3 sequences, around a fifth recorded once. The data also belong to a second study, concerning T cells in Graves' hyperthyroidism and ophthalmopathy.

The source was peripheral blood mononuclear cells (PBMCs), collected at new diagnosis, from a patient treated with antithyroid drugs. These receptors were collected from a woman under 40 with Graves disease.

This clonotype was seen many times. J is TRBJ1-5 and V is TRBV30, with D perhaps TRBD1 (5 bases). Deletions cut 2 bases from V and 0 bases from J, with 5 bases between. CDR1 and CDR2 from the germline V gene are GTSNPN and SVGIG (reference sequence). The CDR3 length is 13 residues. CDR3 in amino acids: CAWSRGSNQPQHF. CDR3 coding DNA: TGTGCCTGGAGTAGGGGTAGCAATCAGCCCCAGCATTTT. Full variable domain (outside the CDR3, taken from reference TRBV30 and TRBJ1-5): SQTIHQWPATLVQPVGSPLSLECTVEGTSNPNLYWYRQAAGRGLQLLFYSVGIGQISSEVPQNLSASRPQDRQFILSSKKLLLSDSGFYLCAWSRGSNQPQHFGDGTRLSIL.

Many counts were recorded for this clonotype. The chain uses TRBV19 and TRBJ2-2; 7 nucleotides line up with TRBD1. CDR1 is LNHDA, CDR2 SQIVND, per germline (reference sequence). V lost 4 bases to trimming and J lost 7 bases; unmatched junction nucleotides: 6. The CDR3 totals 14 residues. The CDR3 DNA sequence: TGTGCCAGTAGTAATCAGGGGGTGAGCGGGGAGCTGTTTTTT. Encoded protein: CASSNQGVSGELFF. Supplemented by reference TRBV19 and TRBJ2-2, the full variable domain reads DGGITQSPKYLFRKEGQNVTLSCEQNLNHDAMYWYRQDPGQGLRLIYYSQIVNDFQKGDIAEGYSVSREKKESFPLTVTSAQKNPTAFYLCASSNQGVSGELFFGEGSRLTVL.

This clonotype was observed a handful of times. This sequence may be a read error, since a much larger clone differs from it by one base. The V and J genes are TRBV19 and TRBJ1-2; no definite D call. V lost 2 bases to trimming and J lost 2 bases, with 12 bases between them. This CDR3 has 15 residues. CDR1 and CDR2 from the germline V gene are LNHDA and SQIVND (reference sequence). CDR3 sequence: CASSIIPTTNYGYTF. The CDR3 DNA reads as TGTGCCAGTAGTATAATCCCGACGACGAACTATGGCTACACCTTC.

This clonotype was counted at least ten times. The gene calls are TRBV10-3 and TRBJ2-7; D may be TRBD2 (6 bases). Germline assignment: CDR1 ENHRY and CDR2 SYGVKD. The CDR3 runs to 16 residues. Trimming pared 5 bases from V and 3 bases from J, leaving 20 bases between. CDR3 coding DNA: TGTGCCATCAGTCCCTCTCGTACTAACGGGAGCTACGAGCAGTACTTC. It is translated as CAISPSRTNGSYEQYF.

This clonotype was found many times. This chain uses TRBV27 with TRBJ2-3; the match to TRBD2 covers 12 bases. The length of the CDR3 is 17 residues. Germline CDR1 reads MNHEY; CDR2 reads SMNVEV (reference sequence). J was trimmed by 4 bases and V by 6 bases; bases with no gene match: 11. CDR3 amino acids: CASSQRLAGALPDTQYF. The CDR3 DNA reads TGTGCCAGCAGCCAAAGACTAGCGGGAGCCCTCCCAGATACGCAGTATTTT.

This clonotype was observed many times. V and J are TRBV6-1 and TRBJ1-2; a weak D match, TRBD1 (5 bases). Germline V CDR1 and CDR2: MNHNS, SASEGT. With 2 bases removed from V and 13 bases from J, the gap between germline ends came to 23 bases. The CDR3 totals 15 residues. In nucleotides, the CDR3 is TGTGCCAGCAGTGAACAGGGTATGGGCCAGACCCGACTCACCTTC. This codes for CASSEQGMGQTRLTF.

Many counts were recorded for this clonotype. The rearrangement links TRBV19 to TRBJ2-3; 10 nucleotides line up with TRBD1. The CDR3 is 14 amino acids. Germline loops: CDR1 LNHDA, CDR2 SQIVND (reference sequence). V shed 10 bases and J 1 base; nucleotides not matched to a gene: 5. CDR3 residues: CATDRGLGTDTQYF. For the CDR3, the DNA is TGTGCCACTGACAGGGGGCTCGGCACAGATACGCAGTATTTT. Looking up the rest from reference TRBV19 and TRBJ2-3 gives the full variable domain: DGGITQSPKYLFRKEGQNVTLSCEQNLNHDAMYWYRQDPGQGLRLIYYSQIVNDFQKGDIAEGYSVSREKKESFPLTVTSAQKNPTAFYLCATDRGLGTDTQYFGPGTRLTVL.

This clonotype was seen many times. The chain links TRBV20-1 to TRBJ1-1; TRBD1 matches 7 bases. CDR3 length: 12 amino acids. CDR1 and CDR2 (germline): DFQATT, SNEGSKA (reference sequence). Trimming took 7 bases from V and 1 from J; bases not matched to a gene: 3. The CDR3 coding sequence is TGCAGTGTTGGGACAGCGAACACTGAAGCTTTCTTT. This translates into CSVGTANTEAFF.

This clonotype was counted at least ten times. The CDR3 nucleotides are TGTGCCAGTAGTGATTTTGGCTACACCTTC. Translating it yields CASSDFGYTF. The V call is TRBV19, the J call TRBJ1-2; D is undetermined. Between the trimmed V and J ends, which lost 5 bases and 7 bases, there was a span of 5 bases. Germline-derived CDR1 and CDR2 are LNHDA and SQIVND (reference sequence). The CDR3 is 10 residues long.

In this sample, this clonotype turned up many times. The chain couples TRBV20-1 to TRBJ2-2, with 8 bases aligning to TRBD2. This CDR3 region has 15 residues. The junction had 6 bases not matched to a gene; V was cut back by 0 bases and J by 6 bases. Germline CDR1 DFQATT, CDR2 SNEGSKA (reference sequence). The CDR3 is CSARDSGRGAGELFF. The CDR3 DNA follows: TGCAGTGCTAGAGATAGCGGGCGGGGGGCCGGGGAGCTGTTTTTT.

To note about this clonotype: It is likely a read error, because the conserved phenylalanine at the end of the CDR3 is missing. The chain couples TRBV5-1 to TRBJ2-3; TRBD2 aligns across 10 bases. V gave up 4 bases and J gave up 4 bases; unmatched junction bases: 6. The CDR3 covers 15 residues. Per the germline V gene, CDR1 is SGHRS and CDR2 is YFSETQ. CDR3 sequence reads: CASSPGLAGADTQYL. In DNA, the CDR3 is TGCGCCAGCAGCCCTGGGCTAGCGGGAGCAGATACGCAGTATTTG.

At least ten counts were recorded for this clonotype. The rearrangement links TRBV5-1 to TRBJ2-5; possible D gene TRBD2, 6 bases. CDR1 is SGHRS, CDR2 YFSETQ, per germline. The V end was cut by 0 bases, the J end by 5 bases, with 11 bases between. This CDR3 region has 14 residues. The CDR3 loop reads CASSLDGGGETQYF. The CDR3 region has the DNA TGCGCCAGCAGCTTGGATGGCGGAGGGGAGACCCAGTACTTC.

This clonotype has ten or more counts. The chain has TRBV12-3 or TRBV12-4 and TRBJ1-1, with no clear D. The CDR3 is made up of 12 amino acids. V dropped 0 bases and J dropped 6 bases, with 5 bases sitting between them. The CDR3 region is CASSLATAEAFF. CDR3 bases: TGTGCCAGCAGTTTAGCGACGGCTGAAGCTTTCTTT.

On this clonotype itself: A clone one base away is much larger, so this may be a read error. This chain uses TRBV12-3 or TRBV12-4 with TRBJ2-7, with 8 nucleotides matching TRBD1. V lost 4 bases and J lost 2; bases outside the gene matches: 1. The length of the CDR3 is 13 residues. CDR3 residues: CASSSTGAYEQYF. In DNA form, the CDR3 reads TGTGCCAGCAGTTCGACAGGGGCCTACGAGCAGTACTTC.

This clonotype was found many times. This rearrangement joins TRBV3-1 to TRBJ2-7; D is possibly TRBD1 or TRBD2 (5 bases each). The CDR3 contains 16 residues. Germline CDR1 LGHDT, CDR2 YNNKEL (reference sequence). V shed 4 bases and J shed 0 bases, with 16 bases lying between them. Here the CDR3 reads CASSPFGAASSYEQYF. The CDR3 DNA reads TGTGCCAGCAGCCCATTCGGGGCAGCGAGCTCCTACGAGCAGTACTTC.

This clonotype was recorded many times. The chain couples TRBV10-2 to TRBJ1-6; 7 nucleotides line up with TRBD1. V gave up 5 bases and J gave up 14 bases; unmatched junction bases: 15. The CDR3 has 15 amino acids. Germline V lookup: CDR1 WSHSY, CDR2 SAAADI. CDR3 sequence: CASSYQEGASRSLHF. Here the CDR3 DNA reads TGCGCCAGCAGTTATCAGGAGGGGGCAAGTCGTTCCCTCCACTTT.

The chain links TRBV6-2 or TRBV6-3 to TRBJ2-3; perhaps D is TRBD1 or TRBD2 (6 bases each). The V end lost 4 bases, the J end lost 6 bases, and 23 bases lay between the germline ends. Germline lookup yields CDR1 MNHEY and CDR2 SVGEGT. The CDR3 runs 17 residues. This chain's CDR3 is CASSLPPDRRVADTQYF. The CDR3 DNA sequence: TGTGCCAGCAGTTTACCCCCCGACAGGAGGGTGGCGGATACGCAGTATTTT.

The chain uses TRBV5-1 and TRBJ1-6, with TRBD1 matching over 10 bases. Germline V lookup: CDR1 SGHRS, CDR2 YFSETQ. Losses at the gene ends were 1 base for V and 7 bases for J; bases not matched to a gene: 2. The CDR3 is 15 amino acids. This CDR3 is CASSLMGQGNSPLHF. As DNA, the CDR3 is TGCGCCAGCAGCTTGATGGGACAGGGGAATTCACCCCTCCACTTT.

This clonotype was seen repeatedly, ten times or more. The V gene is TRBV2, the J gene TRBJ1-5; possible D gene TRBD1, 5 bases. Germline V gives CDR1 SNHLY, CDR2 FYNNEI. CDR3 size: 13 residues. V lost 4 bases and J lost 3, with 7 bases in between. The CDR3 here is CASSGDFNQPQHF. The CDR3 DNA reads TGTGCCAGCAGTGGGGACTTCAATCAGCCCCAGCATTTT.

This clonotype was counted many times. This chain uses TRBV5-1 with TRBJ2-1, with D possibly TRBD1 on 5 matching bases. V lost 2 bases and J 5 bases, leaving 8 bases between the germline ends. This CDR3 is 13 amino acids long. The V gene's germline CDR1 is SGHRS and CDR2 YFSETQ. The CDR3 reads CASSLQVHNEQFF. The CDR3, as DNA: TGCGCCAGCAGCTTACAGGTTCACAATGAGCAGTTCTTC.

This clonotype was seen at least ten times. The chain employs TRBV11-2 and TRBJ1-1; D unclear. Germline V gives CDR1 SGHAT, CDR2 FQNNGV. This CDR3 is built from 13 residues. V gave up 4 bases and J gave up 1 base, with 7 bases separating them. The CDR3 nucleotides read TGTGCCAGCAGCTCCGACTGGAACACTGAAGCTTTCTTT. Its protein is CASSSDWNTEAFF.

The rearrangement joins TRBV7-2 to TRBJ2-3; maybe TRBD1 (6 bases). The ends were cut back, 1 base at V and 2 bases at J, with 10 bases in the middle. This CDR3 region has 15 residues. In germline, CDR1 is SGHTA, CDR2 FQGNSA. CDR3 in amino acids: CASSLVQGYTDTQYF. CDR3 DNA: TGTGCCAGCAGCTTAGTACAGGGATACACAGATACGCAGTATTTT.

This clonotype has a count of ten or more. The rearrangement joins TRBV7-6 to TRBJ2-3, with TRBD2 identical over 8 bases. V gave up 2 bases and J gave up 3 bases; unmatched junction bases: 10. CDR1 SGHVS and CDR2 FNYEAQ come from the germline V gene. The CDR3 has 17 residues. The CDR3 is CASSLKIGGGPTDTQYF. In nucleotides, the CDR3 is TGTGCCAGCAGCTTAAAAATAGGCGGGGGGCCTACAGATACGCAGTATTTT.

The chain employs TRBV28 and TRBJ2-7, with TRBD1 identical over 9 bases. Per the germline V gene, CDR1 is MDHEN and CDR2 is SYDVKM. The ends lost 6 bases at V and 2 bases at J; junction bases unmatched: 5. This CDR3 contains 14 residues. This chain's CDR3 is CASRPGQGTYEQYF. The CDR3 coding sequence is TGTGCCAGCAGACCGGGACAGGGAACCTACGAGCAGTACTTC.

This clonotype was detected only a few times. This rearrangement joins TRBV20-1 to TRBJ2-7; the D gene is possibly TRBD2 (6 bases). CDR3 size: 14 residues. Trimming shortened V by 7 bases and J by 3 bases, and 19 bases separated the two germline ends. Germline CDR1 and CDR2: DFQATT and SNEGSKA (reference sequence). CDR3 DNA sequence: TGCAGTGTTGGACCCGGGAGTTCCATCTACGAGCAGTACTTC. Residues: CSVGPGSSIYEQYF.

This chain connects TRBV2 to TRBJ1-1; TRBD1 matches 9 bases. Germline CDR1 is SNHLY and CDR2 is FYNNEI. V dropped 7 bases and J dropped 1; count of bases not matched to a gene: 7. This CDR3 is 15 amino acids long. CDR3 amino acids: CASNPGQGRNTEAFF. Written as DNA, the CDR3 is TGTGCCAGCAATCCGGGACAGGGAAGGAACACTGAAGCTTTCTTT.

This clonotype was counted at least ten times. The chain carries TRBV3-1 and TRBJ1-6; 7 bases are a match to TRBD1. This CDR3 contains 15 residues. Germline V gene data show CDR1 as LGHDT and CDR2 as YNNKEL (reference sequence). V trimming: 1 base; J trimming: 6 bases; junction bases outside the gene matches: 3. CDR3 region: CASSQVGTVNSPLHF. Here the CDR3 DNA reads TGTGCCAGCAGCCAAGTGGGGACAGTTAATTCACCCCTCCACTTT. Full variable domain (missing parts from reference TRBV3-1 and TRBJ1-6): DTAVSQTPKYLVTQMGNDKSIKCEQNLGHDTMYWYKQDSKKFLKIMFSYNNKELIINETVPNRFSPKSPDKAHLNLHINSLELGDSAVYFCASSQVGTVNSPLHFGNGTRLTVT.

There are many counts of this clonotype. This chain joins TRBV6-1 and TRBJ1-1, with D possibly being TRBD1 (5 bases). This CDR3 is built from 13 residues. Trimming removed 6 bases from V and 11 bases from J, with 19 bases in between. Germline V CDR1 and CDR2: MNHNS, SASEGT. CDR3: CASSQDTRSRAFF. The CDR3 nucleotides are TGTGCCAGCAGCCAGGACACCCGAAGTCGGGCTTTCTTT.